This is a list of T cell receptor beta chains from one sample in a study of T cell responses to AZD1222 COVID-19 vaccine. Using immunoSEQ multiplex PCR, the repertoire was profiled, and TCRdb retains in-frame clones only, with some absent. The table has under 150,000 clones, approximately 90% seen once. The sequenced sample was peripheral blood, obtained on day 0 of MenACWY control vaccination. Receptor source: an adult in good health. The CDR3 runs from the conserved cysteine through the conserved F or W. A D gene is named only where the DNA matches it firmly. A clone size is listed for some rows: how often the clone was seen (once, few, many), or a class if it is expanded.

j_call,clone_size,v_call,d_call,cdr3_aa,cdr3_nt
TRBJ2-2,.,TRBV6-4,TRBD1,CASSWDRETGELFF,TGTGCCAGCAGTTGGGACAGGGAAACCGGGGAGCTGTTTTTT
TRBJ2-1,.,TRBV5-1,TRBD1,CASSLGQGHNEQFF,TGCGCCAGCAGCTTGGGACAGGGCCACAATGAGCAGTTCTTC
TRBJ2-1,.,TRBV7-9,.,CASSLADGSPSYNEQFF,TGTGCCAGCAGCTTAGCCGACGGGAGTCCCTCCTACAATGAGCAGTTCTTC
TRBJ1-1,.,TRBV11-3,.,CASSLLSSEAFF,TGTGCCAGCAGCTTGCTCTCGTCTGAAGCTTTCTTT
TRBJ1-1,.,TRBV30,TRBD1,CAWTQSPGTGPFTFF,TGTGCCTGGACTCAGAGCCCCGGGACAGGGCCTTTTACTTTCTTT
TRBJ1-5,.,TRBV30,.,CAWSAGGSQHF,TGTGCCTGGAGTGCGGGGGGGTCCCAGCATTTT
TRBJ2-7,.,TRBV11-3,.,CASSLDAGKHQEQYF,TGTGCCAGCAGCTTAGATGCGGGAAAGCATCAAGAGCAGTACTTC
TRBJ1-1,.,TRBV5-1,TRBD1,CASSLWGQGNTEAFF,TGCGCCAGCAGCTTGTGGGGACAGGGGAACACTGAAGCTTTCTTT
TRBJ2-6,.,TRBV9,.,CASSVAGAGANVLTF,TGTGCCAGCAGCGTAGCGGGGGCTGGGGCCAACGTCCTGACTTTC
TRBJ2-5,.,TRBV5-6,.,CASSHRDTNPQETQYF,TGTGCCAGCAGCCACCGGGACACCAATCCCCAAGAGACCCAGTACTTC
TRBJ1-6,.,TRBV27,TRBD1,CASSSMTGGYNSPLHF,TGTGCCAGCAGTTCAATGACAGGGGGGTATAATTCACCCCTCCACTTT
TRBJ1-2,.,TRBV30,TRBD1,CAWSVGRGHGYTF,TGTGCCTGGAGTGTCGGCAGGGGGCATGGCTACACCTTC
TRBJ1-1,.,TRBV2,.,CASSEDSLNTEAFF,TGTGCCAGCAGTGAGGACAGCCTGAACACTGAAGCTTTCTTT
TRBJ2-2,.,TRBV9,.,CASSVRPFSGELFF,TGTGCCAGCAGCGTAAGGCCGTTTAGCGGGGAGCTGTTTTTT
TRBJ2-5,.,TRBV7-8,TRBD2,CASSPTSGSRETQYF,TGTGCCAGCAGCCCCACTAGCGGGAGTAGAGAGACCCAGTACTTC
TRBJ2-1,.,TRBV11-3,.,CAVGRPNEQFF,TGTGCCGTGGGGCGGCCCAATGAGCAGTTCTTC
TRBJ2-1,.,TRBV9,.,CASSGDLTRDVAYNEQFF,TGTGCCAGCAGCGGTGATCTTACGCGGGACGTAGCCTACAATGAGCAGTTCTTC
TRBJ2-1,.,TRBV5-4,TRBD1,CASSTALKGTGGGNEQFF,TGTGCCAGCAGCACGGCCCTCAAAGGGACAGGGGGGGGCAATGAGCAGTTCTTC
TRBJ1-1,.,TRBV11-3,TRBD1,CASSFRTGETAFF,TGTGCCAGCAGCTTCAGGACAGGGGAGACGGCTTTCTTT
TRBJ2-5,.,TRBV7-8,TRBD2,CASSLILAGEEETQYF,TGTGCCAGCAGCTTGATTCTAGCGGGAGAAGAAGAGACCCAGTACTTC
TRBJ2-1,.,TRBV10-2,TRBD2,CASSESVAGVYEQFF,TGCGCCAGCAGTGAGTCGGTAGCGGGAGTTTATGAGCAGTTCTTC
TRBJ1-5,.,TRBV4-1,.,CASSQVASNQPQHF,TGCGCCAGCAGCCAAGTGGCTAGCAATCAGCCCCAGCATTTT
TRBJ2-3,.,TRBV10-3,.,CAIGDRSTDTQYF,TGTGCCATCGGGGACCGAAGCACAGATACGCAGTATTTT
TRBJ2-2,.,TRBV7-9,.,CASSPIGGFNTGELFF,TGTGCCAGCAGCCCCATAGGGGGGTTCAACACCGGGGAGCTGTTTTTT
TRBJ2-2,.,TRBV7-9,TRBD2,CASGLAGVVGRELFF,TGTGCCAGCGGTCTAGCGGGAGTTGTGGGACGGGAGCTGTTTTTT
TRBJ2-1,.,TRBV2,.,CASSALAELNEQFF,TGTGCCAGCAGTGCACTAGCTGAGCTTAATGAGCAGTTCTTC
TRBJ2-1,.,TRBV6-2/TRBV6-3,TRBD2,CASSQPGTSYEQFF,TGTGCCAGCAGTCAACCCGGGACTAGCTATGAGCAGTTCTTC
TRBJ2-7,.,TRBV6-2/TRBV6-3,.,CASSFSDPNEQYF,TGTGCCAGCAGTTTCTCGGACCCCAACGAGCAGTACTTC
TRBJ1-6,.,TRBV25-1,.,CASSDGRNYNSPLHF,TGTGCCAGCAGTGATGGCAGAAACTATAATTCACCCCTCCACTTT
TRBJ2-7,few,TRBV27,TRBD1,CASSARDSSYEQYF,TGTGCCAGCAGTGCCCGGGACAGCTCCTACGAGCAGTACTTC
TRBJ2-1,.,TRBV11-3,TRBD1,CASSARDRDNEQFF,TGTGCCAGCAGCGCCCGGGACAGGGATAATGAGCAGTTCTTC
TRBJ2-5,.,TRBV7-6,.,CASSLVIGQGLETQYF,TGTGCCAGCAGCTTAGTTATCGGGCAGGGGTTGGAGACCCAGTACTTC
TRBJ1-1,.,TRBV10-3,.,CAIRPYEDRAEAFF,TGTGCCATCAGACCCTACGAGGACAGAGCTGAAGCTTTCTTT
TRBJ2-1,.,TRBV29-1,.,CSVLGGWDLGDNEQFF,TGCAGCGTTCTAGGTGGTTGGGACCTCGGGGACAATGAGCAGTTCTTC
TRBJ1-2,.,TRBV27,.,CASSLSQASYGYTF,TGTGCCAGCAGTTTATCGCAGGCCAGCTATGGCTACACCTTC